This TCR beta chain derives from a study of blood T cell repertoires in COVID-19. Background on the study: Samples taken during acute and convalescent COVID-19 were collected in the United States, Italy and Spain. T cells, B-cell-depleted T cells, or PBMCs provided the cDNA or gDNA that served as material.

As originally analysed: Amplification from reference gene primers served as the basis for estimated nucleated cell counts. Clones were sequenced by immunoSEQ multiplex PCR, and TCRdb holds only the in-frame ones, with some missing. V and J calls and clone size follow that table, whereas D and trimming were derived from the DNA. The sample has 60,000 to 70,000 clones, approximately 86% seen once. The V end lost 2 bases, the J end lost 8 bases, and 22 bases lay between the germline ends. The CDR3 is 16 residues long. Germline V gene sequence: CDR1 SNHLY, CDR2 FYNNEI. The sequenced sample consisted of peripheral blood. This rearrangement joins TRBV2 to TRBJ2-7, with D possibly matching TRBD1 (6 bases). The sequence was collected from a man aged 60 to 69 with acute or convalescent COVID-19. DNA of the CDR3: TGTGCCAGCAGTGAATTAGGTTGGGGCAGGGGATTGAAGCAGTACGTC. This encodes CASSELGWGRGLKQYV.